Listed below are T cell receptor beta chains from one sample, sequenced in a study of blood T cells in healthy people across ages. From the 5' RACE reads, TCRdb called clonotypes with MiXCR, one entry per CDR3 protein. The profile shows 1.5 million to 2 million distinct CDR3 sequences, about two fifths of them singletons. The sequenced sample was blood. The source is a human donor in good health. Both conserved end residues are part of each CDR3. D genes are given only for firm matches. Not every row has a clone size; where given, it reads once, few, many or a size class.

.	.	TRBJ2-3	TRBV28	TGTGCCAGCAGTTTACTGACTTTGGGACAAGGCACAGATACGCAGTATTTT	CASSLLTLGQGTDTQYF
.	.	TRBJ2-3	TRBV6-2/TRBV6-3	TGTGCCAGCAGCCTCCGTGACGTTGATACGCAGTATTTT	CASSLRDVDTQYF
.	.	TRBJ2-3	TRBV12-3/TRBV12-4	TGTGCCAGCAGTTTAGCCCTACAAGTGAGCACAGATACGCAGTATTTT	CASSLALQVSTDTQYF
.	.	TRBJ2-5	TRBV6-1	TGTGCCAGCAGTGAATCTGGGGCTGGGACCCAGTACTTC	CASSESGAGTQYF
.	.	TRBJ1-6	TRBV18	TGTGCCAGCCAACAGGGAAGGGATAATTCACCCCTCCACTTT	CASQQGRDNSPLHF
.	few	TRBJ2-5	TRBV6-5	TGTGCCAGCAGTTACAGGGGGGTAGAGACCCAGTACTTC	CASSYRGVETQYF
.	many	TRBJ1-4	TRBV5-1	TGCGCCAGCAGCTTTAGCCCACCTACTTCAACTAATGAAAAACTGTTTTTT	CASSFSPPTSTNEKLFF
TRBD2	.	TRBJ2-7	TRBV20-1	TGCAGTGCTAGAGATCTATCGGGGGGGCCTATCGAGCAGTACTTC	CSARDLSGGPIEQYF
.	.	TRBJ1-2	TRBV4-3	TGCGCCAGCAGCCAAGGGCCAGGGAGTGGCTACACCTTC	CASSQGPGSGYTF
.	.	TRBJ1-2	TRBV4-2	TGTGCCAGCAGCCAAGAAGGAGGGGTTCAGATGGAGCTATCCGGCTACACCTTC	CASSQEGGVQMELSGYTF
.	.	TRBJ1-2	TRBV29-1	TGCAGCGTTGAAATGACGGGAGGAGGGCCTGATGGCTACACCTTC	CSVEMTGGGPDGYTF
.	.	TRBJ1-5	TRBV6-6	TGTGCCAGCAGTTACGGGGTTGATAGCAATCAGCCCCAGCATTTT	CASSYGVDSNQPQHF
TRBD2	.	TRBJ2-5	TRBV20-1	TGCAGTGCTGGCAGGGACTACTCTCAGACCCAGTACTTC	CSAGRDYSQTQYF
.	few	TRBJ2-3	TRBV15	TGTGCCACCAGCACAAGCCGGGCAGATACGCAGTATTTT	CATSTSRADTQYF
.	.	TRBJ2-7	TRBV6-1	TGTGCCAGCAGTGTACGCAACGGGTACGAGCAGTACTTC	CASSVRNGYEQYF
.	few	TRBJ1-2	TRBV5-4	TGTGCCAGCAGTTTTTACGACAGCTATGGCTACACCTTC	CASSFYDSYGYTF
.	few	TRBJ2-1	TRBV4-3	TGCGCCAGCAGCCAAGATTTGACTCACAATGAGCAGTTCTTC	CASSQDLTHNEQFF
TRBD2	many	TRBJ2-1	TRBV5-6	TGTGCCAGCAGCCAACGGGGGGGGAATGAGCAGTTCTTC	CASSQRGGNEQFF
.	.	TRBJ1-2	TRBV28	TGTGCCAGCACTCACCCTAGGGATTTTAACTATGGCTACACCTTC	CASTHPRDFNYGYTF
.	few	TRBJ2-7	TRBV6-2/TRBV6-3	TGTGCCAGCAGTGACAGGAGACTCTACGAGCAGTACTTC	CASSDRRLYEQYF
.	.	TRBJ2-1	TRBV10-3	TGTGCCATCAGTGAGTTAGGCAATGAGCGGTTCTTC	CAISELGNERFF
.	many	TRBJ2-7	TRBV29-1	TGCAGCGTTGAGAGCCCAGATTCCTACGAGCAGTACTTC	CSVESPDSYEQYF
.	few	TRBJ2-5	TRBV4-1	TGCGCCAGCAGCCAAGATCATGGTCCGGAGACCCAGTACTTC	CASSQDHGPETQYF
.	.	TRBJ1-6	TRBV29-1	TGCAGCGTTGAAGATAACTCAGATTCACCCCTCCACTTT	CSVEDNSDSPLHF
.	few	TRBJ2-3	TRBV3-1	TGTGCCAGCAGCCAAGAGGTTCGGGGGACAGATACGCAGTATTTT	CASSQEVRGTDTQYF
TRBD2	few	TRBJ2-3	TRBV10-3	TGTGCCATCGGACTAGCGGGGACACCCACAGATACGCAGTATTTT	CAIGLAGTPTDTQYF
.	many	TRBJ1-2	TRBV9	TGTGCCAGCAGCTCGACAGGCCATAACTATGGCTACACCTTC	CASSSTGHNYGYTF
TRBD1	.	TRBJ1-2	TRBV24-1	TGTGCCACCAGTGACCAAGAGGACAGGGGGCTCAAAGGCTACACCTTC	CATSDQEDRGLKGYTF